Reported below is one TCR beta chain. This clonotype has only a few counts. This clone's antigen is unknown. No much larger clonotype is one base removed from it; base qualities were not supplied. Sequencing relied on an Illumina HiSeq 1500. TCRdb passed the public sequencing reads through fastp at Q25 and MiXCR, retaining productive beta sequences. A single entry per CDR3 protein holds the most common genes and DNA from its merged rows. This sample holds hundreds of thousands of distinct CDR3 sequences; around 30% were observed only once. The ten largest clones capture about 20% of the sample. The CDR3 contains 16 residues, cysteine and phenylalanine counted. The DNA shown is the 48-base CDR3, in frame from base 1. Trimming takes 7 bases from V and 0 bases from J, and the germline ends sit 16 bases apart. What this sample's treatment or condition label stands for: in vitro stimulation with specific CMV peptide epitopes to enrich CMV-specific T cells.

This sample is drawn from a study of T cell repertoires in cytomegalovirus infection (dated by TCRdb to between 2017 and 2020). Regarding the complete study: Alongside well-studied HLA-B-restricted epitopes, the peptide stimulations were aimed at recently identified HLA-C-restricted CMV epitopes, whose presentation resists viral immunomodulation. Donor HLA type was relevant to the analysis, because carriage of CMV infection together with the matching HLA type was indicated by public TCR beta signatures. Study-wide findings and limitations: In both this cohort and an independent cohort of 350 to 400 donors, the cumulative frequency of public TCR beta family members distinguished carriers of CMV infection plus the relevant HLA type. The ex vivo response was dominated by HLA-C-restricted CMV-specific TCR beta clonotypes, which also provided the single most frequent clonotype in two of eight donors.

The chain was built from TRBV12-3 or TRBV12-4 and TRBJ2-1; the D call is tentative, TRBD1 or TRBD2, as each matches 5 bases. Sample: cultured PBMCs, taken from culture after CMV antigen stimulation. This sequence originates from a human donor in good health (CMV status not recorded). Some clones in this sample may be carry-over from other donors' samples. DNA sequence: TGTGCCAGCACCCTTGGGGGAGCGTCCTCCTACAATGAGCAGTTCTTC. It is translated as CASTLGGASSYNEQFF.